This section outlines one T cell receptor (beta chain) sequence together with its context. Other DNA sequences in this sample translate to the same CDR3. J gave up 1 base and V 2 bases, and 0 bases lay outside the gene matches. The CDR3 extends over 14 amino acids. The germline V gene has CDR1 MDHEN and CDR2 SYDVKM. The sample originates from a study of shared clonotypes between healthy human individuals. Sequencing used immunoSEQ multiplex PCR; TCRdb keeps in-frame clones, though not all of them. Of about 1 million clones listed, 70% to 80% are singletons. Recent acute infections and vaccinations were absent in the healthy HIV-negative adult donors.

The receptor comes from a man between 18 and 35 years old in good health. Sample: memory CD4+ T cells sorted from blood. Subset reported: CD45RA-negative fraction. The chain joins TRBV28 to TRBJ2-7; 9 bases map to TRBD2. As DNA, the CDR3 is TGTGCCAGCAGTTTACTAGCGGGGTCCTACGAGCAGTACTTC. It translates to CASSLLAGSYEQYF.